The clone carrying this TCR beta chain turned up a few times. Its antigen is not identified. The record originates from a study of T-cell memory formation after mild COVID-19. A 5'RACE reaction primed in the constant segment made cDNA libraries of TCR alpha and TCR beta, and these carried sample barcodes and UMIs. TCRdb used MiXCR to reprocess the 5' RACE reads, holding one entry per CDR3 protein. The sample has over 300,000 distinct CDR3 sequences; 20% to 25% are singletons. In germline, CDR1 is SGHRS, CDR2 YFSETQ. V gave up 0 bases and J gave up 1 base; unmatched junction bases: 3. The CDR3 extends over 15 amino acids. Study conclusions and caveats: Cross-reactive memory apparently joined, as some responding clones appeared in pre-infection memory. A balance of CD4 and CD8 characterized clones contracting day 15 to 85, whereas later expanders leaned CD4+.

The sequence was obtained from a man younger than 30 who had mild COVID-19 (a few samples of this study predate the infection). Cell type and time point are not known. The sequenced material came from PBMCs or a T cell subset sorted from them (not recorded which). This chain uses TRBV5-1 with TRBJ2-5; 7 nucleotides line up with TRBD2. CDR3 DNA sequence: TGCGCCAGCAGCTTGGGGTCTAGCGGCCAAGAGACCCAGTACTTC. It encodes CASSLGSSGQETQYF.